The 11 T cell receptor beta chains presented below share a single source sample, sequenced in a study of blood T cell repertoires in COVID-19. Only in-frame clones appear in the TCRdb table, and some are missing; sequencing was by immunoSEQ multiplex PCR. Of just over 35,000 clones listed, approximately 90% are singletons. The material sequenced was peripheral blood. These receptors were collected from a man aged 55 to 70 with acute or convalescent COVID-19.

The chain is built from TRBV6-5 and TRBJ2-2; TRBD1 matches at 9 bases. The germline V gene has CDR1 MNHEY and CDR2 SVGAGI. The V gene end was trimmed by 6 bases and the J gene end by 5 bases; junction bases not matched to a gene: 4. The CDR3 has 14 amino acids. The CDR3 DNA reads TGTGCCAGCAGAGGACAGGGGCAAACCGGGGAGCTGTTTTTT. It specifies CASRGQGQTGELFF.

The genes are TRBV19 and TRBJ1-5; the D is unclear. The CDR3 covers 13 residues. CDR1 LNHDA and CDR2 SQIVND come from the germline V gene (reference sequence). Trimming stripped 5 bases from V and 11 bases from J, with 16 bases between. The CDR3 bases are TGTGCCAGTAGTGCAAGCAGAGGTGCAGCCCAGCATTTT. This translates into CASSASRGAAQHF.

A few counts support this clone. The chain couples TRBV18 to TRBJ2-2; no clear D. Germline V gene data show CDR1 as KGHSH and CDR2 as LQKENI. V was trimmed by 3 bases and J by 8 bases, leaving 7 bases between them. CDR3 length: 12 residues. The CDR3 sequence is CASSPFAGELFF. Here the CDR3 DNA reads TGTGCCAGCTCACCTTTTGCGGGGGAGCTGTTTTTT.

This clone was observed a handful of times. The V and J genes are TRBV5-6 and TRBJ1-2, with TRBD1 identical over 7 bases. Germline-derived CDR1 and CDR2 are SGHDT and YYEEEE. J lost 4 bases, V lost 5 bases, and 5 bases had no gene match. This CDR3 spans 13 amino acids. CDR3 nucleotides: TGTGCCAGCAGAGTAAGGGGGCCCTATGGCTACACCTTC. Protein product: CASRVRGPYGYTF.

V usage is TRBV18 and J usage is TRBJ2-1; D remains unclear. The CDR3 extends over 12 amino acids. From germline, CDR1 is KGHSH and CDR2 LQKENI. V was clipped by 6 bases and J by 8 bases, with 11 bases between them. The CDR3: CASSLETHEQFF. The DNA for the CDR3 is TGTGCCAGCTCCCTAGAAACCCATGAGCAGTTCTTC.

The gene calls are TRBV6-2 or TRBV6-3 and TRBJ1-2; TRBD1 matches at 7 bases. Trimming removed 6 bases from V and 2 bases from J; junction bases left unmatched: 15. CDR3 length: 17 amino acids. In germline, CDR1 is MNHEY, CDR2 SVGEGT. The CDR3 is CASSLAGTAISNYGYTF. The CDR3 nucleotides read TGTGCCAGCAGCCTCGCCGGGACAGCGATCAGCAACTATGGCTACACCTTC.

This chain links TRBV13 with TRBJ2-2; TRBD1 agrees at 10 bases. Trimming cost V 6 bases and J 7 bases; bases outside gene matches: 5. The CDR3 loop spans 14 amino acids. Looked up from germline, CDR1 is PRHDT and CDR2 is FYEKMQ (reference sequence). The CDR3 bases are TGTGCCAGCAGAACGACAGGGGGCAGCGGGGAGCTGTTTTTT. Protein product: CASRTTGGSGELFF.

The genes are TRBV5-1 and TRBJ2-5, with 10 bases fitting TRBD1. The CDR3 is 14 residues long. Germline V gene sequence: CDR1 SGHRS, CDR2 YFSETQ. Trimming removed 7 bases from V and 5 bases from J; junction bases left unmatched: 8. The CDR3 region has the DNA TGCGCCAGCTGGCCGGGACAGGGGAGGGAGACCCAGTACTTC. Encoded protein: CASWPGQGRETQYF.

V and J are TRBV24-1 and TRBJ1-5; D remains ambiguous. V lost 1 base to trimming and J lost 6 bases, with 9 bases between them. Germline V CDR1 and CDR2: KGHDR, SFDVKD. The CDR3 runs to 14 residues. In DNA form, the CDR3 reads TGTGCCACCAGTGATTTTAAAACGGGTCAGCCCCAGCATTTT. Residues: CATSDFKTGQPQHF.

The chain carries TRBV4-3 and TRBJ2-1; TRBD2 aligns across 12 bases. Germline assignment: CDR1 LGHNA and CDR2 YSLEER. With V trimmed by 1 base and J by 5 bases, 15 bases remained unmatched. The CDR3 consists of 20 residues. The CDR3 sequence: CASSQGRLAGGPFSNNEQFF. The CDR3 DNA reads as TGCGCCAGCAGCCAAGGTCGCCTAGCGGGAGGGCCCTTCTCTAACAATGAGCAGTTCTTC.

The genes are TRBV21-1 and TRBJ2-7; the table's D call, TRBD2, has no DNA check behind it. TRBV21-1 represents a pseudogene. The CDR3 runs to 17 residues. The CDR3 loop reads CASSKAQGSESSYEQYV. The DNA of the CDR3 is TGTGCCAGCAGCAAAGCGCAAGGTAGCGAGAGCTCCTACGAGCAGTACGTC.